The T cell receptor (beta chain) under discussion was sequenced for a study of T-cell reconstitution after alpha-beta-depleted transplantation in children. Study findings and constraints: Expanded graft clones numbering several hundred reportedly gave rise to alpha-beta T cells about two months after transplant. High day-60 TCRbeta diversity in some patients came from surviving recipient T cells and thymic progenitors. After one year, T-cell counts and TCRbeta diversity mostly came from new T cells.

Preparation of the TCRbeta library was carried out with unique molecular identifiers. TCRdb re-called the PCR reads through MiXCR, storing one row per CDR3 protein. The profile covers 400,000 to 450,000 distinct CDR3 sequences, with about 40% appearing a single time and about 30% taken by the ten largest. Remarks on this clonotype: What it binds is not known.

The CDR3 consists of 15 residues. With 8 bases removed from V and 5 bases from J, the gap between germline ends came to 16 bases. Germline CDR1 KGHSH, CDR2 LQKENI. The input for sequencing was PBMCs, taken before TCRalphabeta/CD19-depleted stem cell transplant. This receptor was obtained from a girl aged 2 to 9 with aplastic anemia, due to receive a stem cell transplant. This chain links TRBV18 with TRBJ1-6, with D tentatively TRBD1 (5 bases). CDR3: CASTGGNKDNSPLHF. The CDR3 region has the DNA TGTGCCAGCACGGGGGGGAATAAGGATAATTCACCCCTCCACTTT.